This T cell receptor beta chain originates from a study of T cells in Graves' hyperthyroidism and ophthalmopathy. About the research overall: At the time of initial diagnosis and before any treatment, peripheral blood was collected.

Regarding this clonotype: Its antigen remains unknown.

Amplified regions were TCR beta CDR3 sequences from RNA transcripts. With the HTBI primer set, the TCR CDR3 went through a first round of RT-PCR. TCRdb independently ran MiXCR on the multiplex PCR reads; one entry per CDR3 protein. This table holds 530,000 or so distinct CDR3 sequences, roughly 24% found once. Study-wide findings and caveats: Within blood appeared most thyroid clonotypes that had expanded above 0.001. The model made its ophthalmopathy prediction, and onset followed a median around 6.5 months later.

The CDR3 consists of 13 residues. V lost 6 bases and J lost 7; bases outside the gene matches: 2. Germline CDR1 is LNHDA and CDR2 is SQIVND (reference sequence). Extraction of PBMCs used about 9.2 ml of fresh peripheral blood. The chain links TRBV19 to TRBJ2-7; 14 bases line up with TRBD2. The sequenced sample was blood. This TCR derives from a woman in her twenties or thirties with Graves' ophthalmopathy. The CDR3: CASSRTSGREQYV. The CDR3 DNA reads as TGTGCCAGTAGCCGGACTAGCGGGAGGGAGCAGTACGTC.